A single sample is the source of the 3 T cell receptor beta chains below, sequenced in a study of cytomegalovirus exposure and HLA in healthy donors. Clones were read by immunoSEQ multiplex PCR, and TCRdb kept only the in-frame ones, dropping some. The profile shows tens of thousands of clones, around 90% of them singletons. Input material: PBMCs. All receptors derive from a man aged 18-30 years in good health and CMV-seronegative.

The rearrangement joins TRBV12-2 to TRBJ2-1; TRBD2 was called by the table and not checked on the DNA. TRBV12-2 is deemed a pseudogene. CDR3 size: 17 residues. CDR3 bases: TGTGCAAGTCGCTTAGCGATCCTAGCGGGAGAGTACAATGAGCAGTTCTTC. It specifies CASRLAILAGEYNEQFF.

As for this clone: This CDR3 is also generated by other DNA sequences in the sample. The chain is built from TRBV27 and TRBJ1-4; possibly TRBD1 for D (5 bases). Germline lookup yields CDR1 MNHEY and CDR2 SMNVEV (reference sequence). V was cut by 6 bases and J by 5 bases, with 22 bases left in between. This CDR3 has 17 residues. The CDR3 region is CASSPHGAPQQNEKLFF. CDR3 DNA: TGTGCCAGCAGCCCACATGGGGCACCGCAACAAAATGAAAAACTGTTTTTT.

This clone came up once. The genes are TRBV14 and TRBJ2-7; 10 nucleotides agree with TRBD1. This CDR3 spans 13 amino acids. Germline V gene sequence: CDR1 SGHDN, CDR2 FVKESK. V was clipped by 7 bases and J by 5 bases; unmatched bases: 5. The CDR3 protein is CASNSGTGDEQYF. DNA of the CDR3: TGTGCCAGCAATTCGGGGACAGGGGACGAGCAGTACTTC.